The T cell receptor beta chain described here comes from a study of cytomegalovirus exposure and HLA in healthy donors. Only a few counts were recorded for this clone. The PCR contained 60 Vbeta and 13 Jbeta primers. Some clones are missing from TCRdb's copy, which holds only in-frame ones; the method was immunoSEQ multiplex PCR. The table lists 95,000 to 100,000 clones, more than 70% of them singletons. This clonotype originated in a man aged 30 to 39 in good health and CMV-seronegative. The sequencing sample was made of PBMCs.

CDR3 bases: TGTGCCAGTTCCCCCGTTGGCGGTGGCTACGAGCAGTACTTC. As protein: CASSPVGGGYEQYF. This sequence joins TRBV28 and TRBJ2-7; D gene uncertain. The length of the CDR3 is 14 residues. V gave up 9 bases and J gave up 3 bases, with 18 bases separating them. The germline V gene has CDR1 MDHEN and CDR2 SYDVKM.